This T cell receptor beta chain was recovered during a study of T cells in Graves' hyperthyroidism and ophthalmopathy. Findings and limits, study-wide: By a 13 V-J model, ophthalmopathy was set apart from stable hyperthyroidism.

The CDR3 regions of TCR beta were amplified from RNA transcripts. First-round RT-PCR with HTBI primers amplified the TCR CDR3 region. From the multiplex PCR reads, TCRdb called clonotypes with MiXCR, one entry per CDR3 protein. In the table there are about 700,000 distinct CDR3 sequences, around 15% of which are singletons. J gave up 6 bases and V 3 bases, and 7 bases lay outside the gene matches. There are 15 residues in the CDR3. Germline CDR1 SGHAT, CDR2 FQNNGV. This clonotype was seen repeatedly, ten times or more. The antigen is not known. The PBMCs were sourced from fresh peripheral blood (approximately 9 ml).

Sample: blood. The chain couples TRBV11-2 to TRBJ2-7; the match to TRBD2 covers 11 bases. This TCR was sampled from a woman in her late teens or twenties with Graves' hyperthyroidism. The CDR3 here is CASSLVAGGPIEQYF. The CDR3 bases are TGTGCCAGCAGCTTGGTAGCGGGAGGGCCTATCGAGCAGTACTTC. The full variable domain, in which reference TRBV11-2 and TRBJ2-7 provide the parts outside the CDR3, is EAGVAQSPRYKIIEKRQSVAFWCNPISGHATLYWYQQILGQGPKLLIQFQNNGVVDDSQLPKDRFSAERLKGVDSTLKIQPAKLEDSAVYLCASSLVAGGPIEQYFGPGTRLTVT.